One and the same sample provided the 9 T cell receptor beta chains below, sequenced in a study of cytomegalovirus exposure and HLA in healthy donors. Assay: immunoSEQ multiplex PCR; the TCRdb copy retains only in-frame clones and omits some. Here the sample spans more than 95,000 clones, approximately 86% being singletons. Sequenced material: PBMCs. These receptor sequences come from a young woman in good health and CMV-seropositive.

This chain joins TRBV7-9 and TRBJ1-1, with D unresolved. V dropped 0 bases and J dropped 7 bases, with 21 bases sitting between them. From germline, CDR1 is SEHNR and CDR2 FQNEAQ (reference sequence). The CDR3 contains 17 residues. The CDR3, as DNA: TGTGCCAGCAGCTTAGCGCAGGCAGGCAGAGATCCCGGTGAAGCTTTCTTT. The encoded protein is CASSLAQAGRDPGEAFF. The full variable domain, rest sourced from reference TRBV7-9 and TRBJ1-1, is DTGVSQNPRHKITKRGQNVTFRCDPISEHNRLYWYRQTLGQGPEFLTYFQNEAQLEKSRLLSDRFSAERPKGSFSTLEIQRTEQGDSAMYLCASSLAQAGRDPGEAFFGQGTRLTVV.

The genes are TRBV9 and TRBJ2-7, with 8 bases matching TRBD1. Per the germline V gene, CDR1 is SGDLS and CDR2 is YYNGEE. The CDR3 consists of 15 residues. V shed 4 bases and J 5 bases; nucleotides not matched to a gene: 11. CDR3 nucleotide sequence: TGTGCCAGCAGCAGAGGAGGACAGGGCTTCCACGAGCAGTACTTC. Translating gives CASSRGGQGFHEQYF.

J is TRBJ2-7 and V is TRBV28; D unclear. The CDR3 runs to 14 residues. Germline-derived CDR1 and CDR2 are MDHEN and SYDVKM. Trimming removed 6 bases at V and 3 bases at J, with 15 bases between. CDR3 sequence (DNA): TGTGCCAGCAGCCCTCAAGGCAGGTTCTACGAGCAGTACTTC. Its protein product is CASSPQGRFYEQYF.

The rearrangement uses TRBV19 and TRBJ1-2; D is possibly TRBD1 (6 bases). V was trimmed by 7 bases and J by 4 bases, leaving 10 bases between them. The germline CDR1 and CDR2 sequences are LNHDA and SQIVND (reference sequence). The CDR3 sequence is 12 residues long. Here the CDR3 reads CASTGDTYGYTF. For the CDR3, the DNA is TGTGCCAGTACAGGGGATACCTATGGCTACACCTTC.

The rearrangement joins TRBV5-1 to TRBJ1-4, with 8 bases matching TRBD1. The CDR3 sequence is 14 residues long. The germline V gene has CDR1 SGHRS and CDR2 YFSETQ. V shed 7 bases, J shed 7 bases, and the junction held 9 bases outside the gene matches. The CDR3 here is CASGLTGGVEKLFF. CDR3 nucleotides: TGCGCCAGCGGACTAACAGGGGGAGTTGAAAAACTGTTTTTT.

This chain uses TRBV29-1 with TRBJ2-1; TRBD2 matches at 12 bases. This CDR3 is built from 17 residues. The germline V gene encodes CDR1 SQVTM and CDR2 ANQGSEA. V was pared by 3 bases and J by 0 bases, with 6 bases of the junction left unmatched. CDR3: CSVEASGRGSSYNEQFF. The CDR3 region has the DNA TGCAGCGTTGAGGCTAGCGGGAGGGGAAGCTCCTACAATGAGCAGTTCTTC.

The J gene is TRBJ1-2, the V gene TRBV2; 7 bases line up with TRBD1. Trimming at V came to 8 bases and at J to 2 bases, leaving 5 bases not matched to a gene. Germline CDR1 reads SNHLY; CDR2 reads FYNNEI. The CDR3 contains 13 residues. CDR3 in amino acids: CASCWGQNYGYTF. The CDR3 nucleotides read TGTGCCAGCTGTTGGGGACAGAACTATGGCTACACCTTC. Full variable domain (remainder filled in from reference TRBV2 and TRBJ1-2): EPEVTQTPSHQVTQMGQEVILRCVPISNHLYFYWYRQILGQKVEFLVSFYNNEISEKSEIFDDQFSVERPDGSNFTLKIRSTKLEDSAMYFCASCWGQNYGYTFGSGTRLTVV.

The V gene is TRBV18, the J gene TRBJ2-7; TRBD1 matches at 9 bases. Germline lookup yields CDR1 KGHSH and CDR2 LQKENI. V lost 6 bases and J lost 0; bases outside the gene matches: 6. There are 15 residues in the CDR3. The CDR3 DNA sequence: TGTGCCAGCTCCCCTCGACAGGGGGGCTCCTACGAGCAGTACTTC. This sequence encodes CASSPRQGGSYEQYF.

CDR3 nucleotides: TGTGCCAGCAGCATTACAGGTGCGGGCAATCAGCCCCAGCATTTT. It codes for CASSITGAGNQPQHF. This sequence joins TRBV28 and TRBJ1-5, with D possibly TRBD1 on 5 matching bases. The CDR3 is 15 residues long. The germline V gene has CDR1 MDHEN and CDR2 SYDVKM. V was shortened by 6 bases and J by 2 bases, with 14 bases between the two germline ends.